This record covers a single T cell receptor (beta chain). With 6 bases clipped from V and 2 bases from J, the junction kept 9 bases outside the gene matches. CDR1 is MNHEY, CDR2 SMNVEV, per germline (reference sequence). The CDR3 sequence is 16 residues long. Assay used: immunoSEQ multiplex PCR; TCRdb lists only in-frame clones, some missing. The table includes under 90,000 clones, roughly 94% detected once. The entry originates in a study of technical replicates of blood from a handful of donors. The sample consisted of T cells isolated from PBMCs. The TCR comes from a human donor in good health. The chain is built from TRBV27 and TRBJ2-7, with TRBD1 matching 11 bases. Written as DNA, the CDR3 is TGTGCCAGCAGCACCATACCGGGACAGGGGGCCTACGAGCAGTACTTC. Translated: CASSTIPGQGAYEQYF.